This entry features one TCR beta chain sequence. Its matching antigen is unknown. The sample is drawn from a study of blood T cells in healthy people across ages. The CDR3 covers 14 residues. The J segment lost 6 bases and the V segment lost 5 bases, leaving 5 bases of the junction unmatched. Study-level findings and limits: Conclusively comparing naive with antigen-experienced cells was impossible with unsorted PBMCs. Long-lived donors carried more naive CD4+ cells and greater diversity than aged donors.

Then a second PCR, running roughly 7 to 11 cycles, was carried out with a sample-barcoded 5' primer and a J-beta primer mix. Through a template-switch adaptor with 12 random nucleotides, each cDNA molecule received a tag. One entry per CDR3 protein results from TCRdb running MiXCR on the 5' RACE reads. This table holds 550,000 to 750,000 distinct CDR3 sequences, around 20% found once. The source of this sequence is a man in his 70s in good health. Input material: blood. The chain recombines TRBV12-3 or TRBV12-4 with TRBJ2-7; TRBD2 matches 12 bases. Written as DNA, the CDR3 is TGTGCCAGCAGTAGACTAGCGGGAGCTGGCGAGCAGTACTTC. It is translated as CASSRLAGAGEQYF.